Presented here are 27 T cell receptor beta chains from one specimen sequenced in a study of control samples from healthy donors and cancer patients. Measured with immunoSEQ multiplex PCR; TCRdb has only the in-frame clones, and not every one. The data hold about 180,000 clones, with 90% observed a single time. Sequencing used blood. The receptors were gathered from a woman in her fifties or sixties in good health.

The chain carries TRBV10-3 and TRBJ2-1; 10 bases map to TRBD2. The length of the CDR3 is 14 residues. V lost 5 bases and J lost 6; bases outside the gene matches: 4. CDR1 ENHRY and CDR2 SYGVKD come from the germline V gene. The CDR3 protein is CAISPGTSANEQFF. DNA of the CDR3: TGTGCCATCAGTCCAGGGACTAGCGCCAATGAGCAGTTCTTC.

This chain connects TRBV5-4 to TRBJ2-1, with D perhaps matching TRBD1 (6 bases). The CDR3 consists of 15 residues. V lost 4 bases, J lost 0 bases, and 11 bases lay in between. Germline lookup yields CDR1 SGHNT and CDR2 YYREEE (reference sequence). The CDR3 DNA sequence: TGTGCCAGCAGCGACAGGATTTCCTCCTACAATGAGCAGTTCTTC. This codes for CASSDRISSYNEQFF. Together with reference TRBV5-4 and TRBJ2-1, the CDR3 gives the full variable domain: ETGVTQSPTHLIKTRGQQVTLRCSSQSGHNTVSWYQQALGQGPQFIFQYYREEENGRGNFPPRFSGLQFPNYSSELNVNALELDDSALYLCASSDRISSYNEQFFGPGTRLTVL.

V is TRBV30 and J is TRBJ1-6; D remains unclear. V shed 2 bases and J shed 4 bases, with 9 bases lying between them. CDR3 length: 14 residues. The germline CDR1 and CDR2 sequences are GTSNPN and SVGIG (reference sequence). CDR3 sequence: CAWSQVGYNSPLHF. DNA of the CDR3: TGTGCCTGGAGTCAGGTGGGGTATAATTCACCCCTCCACTTT.

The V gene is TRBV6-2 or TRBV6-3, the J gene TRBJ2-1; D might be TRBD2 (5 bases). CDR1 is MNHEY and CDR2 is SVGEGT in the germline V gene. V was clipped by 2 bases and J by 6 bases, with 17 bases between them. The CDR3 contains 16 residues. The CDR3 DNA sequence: TGTGCCAGCAGTTACGTGAGTTCGAGGGTTAGCAATGAGCAGTTCTTC. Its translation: CASSYVSSRVSNEQFF.

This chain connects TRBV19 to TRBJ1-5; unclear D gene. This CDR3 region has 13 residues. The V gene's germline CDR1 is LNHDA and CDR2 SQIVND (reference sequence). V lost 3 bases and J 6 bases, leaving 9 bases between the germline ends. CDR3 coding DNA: TGTGCCAGTAGTATTTCCCAGCTTCAGCCCCAGCATTTT. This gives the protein CASSISQLQPQHF.

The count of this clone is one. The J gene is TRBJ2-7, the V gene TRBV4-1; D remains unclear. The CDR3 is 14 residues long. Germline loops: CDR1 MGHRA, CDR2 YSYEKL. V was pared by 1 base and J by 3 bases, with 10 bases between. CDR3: CASSQVAIDYEQYF. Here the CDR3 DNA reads TGCGCCAGCAGCCAAGTCGCCATAGACTACGAGCAGTACTTC.

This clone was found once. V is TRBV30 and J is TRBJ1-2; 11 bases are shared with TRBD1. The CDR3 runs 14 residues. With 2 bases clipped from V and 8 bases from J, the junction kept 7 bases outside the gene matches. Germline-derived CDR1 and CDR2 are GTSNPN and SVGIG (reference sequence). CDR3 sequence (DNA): TGTGCCTGGAGTCGGACAGGGGGCGTCGGAGGCTACACCTTC. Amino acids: CAWSRTGGVGGYTF.

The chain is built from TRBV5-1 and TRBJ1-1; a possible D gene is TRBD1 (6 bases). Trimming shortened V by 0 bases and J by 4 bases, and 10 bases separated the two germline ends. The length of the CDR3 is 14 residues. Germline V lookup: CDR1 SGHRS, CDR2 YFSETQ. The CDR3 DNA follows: TGCGCCAGCAGCTTGGATCAGGGGAGCACTGAAGCTTTCTTT. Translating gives CASSLDQGSTEAFF.

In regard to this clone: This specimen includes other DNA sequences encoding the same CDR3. CDR3 coding DNA: TGTGCCAGTAGGGGGACAGGGAATACGGCCGGGGAGCTGTTTTTT. Translation gives CASRGTGNTAGELFF. The chain recombines TRBV2 with TRBJ2-2; 9 positions agree with TRBD1. V lost 9 bases, J lost 6 bases, and 11 bases stayed unmatched. The CDR3 runs 15 residues. Germline V gene data show CDR1 as SNHLY and CDR2 as FYNNEI.

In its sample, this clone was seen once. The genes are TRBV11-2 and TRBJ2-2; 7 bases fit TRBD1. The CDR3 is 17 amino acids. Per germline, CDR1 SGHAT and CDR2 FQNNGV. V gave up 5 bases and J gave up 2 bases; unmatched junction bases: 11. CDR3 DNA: TGTGCCAGCAGCCGCTCAACCGGGACAGAAAACACCGGGGAGCTGTTTTTT. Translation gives CASSRSTGTENTGELFF.

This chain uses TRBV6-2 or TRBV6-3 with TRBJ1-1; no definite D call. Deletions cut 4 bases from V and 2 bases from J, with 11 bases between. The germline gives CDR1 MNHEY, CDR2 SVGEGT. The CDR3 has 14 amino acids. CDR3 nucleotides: TGTGCCAGCAGTTTCTCGGGCAGAAACACTGAAGCTTTCTTT. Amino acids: CASSFSGRNTEAFF.

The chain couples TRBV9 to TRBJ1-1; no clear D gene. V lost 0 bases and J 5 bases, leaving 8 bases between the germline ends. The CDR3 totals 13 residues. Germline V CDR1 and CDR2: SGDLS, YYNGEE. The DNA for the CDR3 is TGTGCCAGCAGCGTAGCTTCCGCAACTGAAGCTTTCTTT. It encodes CASSVASATEAFF.

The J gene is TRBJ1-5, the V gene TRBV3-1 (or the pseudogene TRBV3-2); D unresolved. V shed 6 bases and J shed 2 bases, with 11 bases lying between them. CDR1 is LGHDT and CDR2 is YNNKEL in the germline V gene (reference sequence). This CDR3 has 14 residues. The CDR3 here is CASSSAGRNQPQHF. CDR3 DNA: TGTGCCAGCAGTAGTGCAGGTCGCAATCAGCCCCAGCATTTT.

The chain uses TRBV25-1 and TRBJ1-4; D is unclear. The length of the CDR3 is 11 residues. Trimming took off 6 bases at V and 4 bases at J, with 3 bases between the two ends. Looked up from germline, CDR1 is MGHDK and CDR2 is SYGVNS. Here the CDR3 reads CASRGNEKLFF. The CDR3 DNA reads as TGTGCCAGCAGAGGTAATGAAAAACTGTTTTTT.

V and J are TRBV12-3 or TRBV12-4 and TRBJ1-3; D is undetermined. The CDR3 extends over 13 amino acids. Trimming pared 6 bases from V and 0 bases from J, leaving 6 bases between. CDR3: CASREVSGNTIYF. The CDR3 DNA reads TGTGCCAGCAGAGAGGTCTCTGGAAACACCATATATTTT.

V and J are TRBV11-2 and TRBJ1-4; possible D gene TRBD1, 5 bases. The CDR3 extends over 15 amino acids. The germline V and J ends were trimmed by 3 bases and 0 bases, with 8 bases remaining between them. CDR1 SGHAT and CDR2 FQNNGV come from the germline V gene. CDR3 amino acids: CASSFQTATNEKLFF. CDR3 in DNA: TGTGCCAGCAGCTTCCAGACAGCAACTAATGAAAAACTGTTTTTT.

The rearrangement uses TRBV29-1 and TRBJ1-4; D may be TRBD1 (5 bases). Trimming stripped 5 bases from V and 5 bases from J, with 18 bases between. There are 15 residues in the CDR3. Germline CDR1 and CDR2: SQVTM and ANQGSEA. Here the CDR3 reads CSVTRGGDLNEKLFF. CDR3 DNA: TGCAGCGTTACACGTGGGGGGGATCTGAATGAAAAACTGTTTTTT.

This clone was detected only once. CDR3 coding DNA: TGTGCCAGCTCACGTTCCCGAAGCTCCTACAATGAGCAGTTCTTC. Translating gives CASSRSRSSYNEQFF. The J gene is TRBJ2-1, the V gene TRBV18; D call uncertain. Germline loops: CDR1 KGHSH, CDR2 LQKENI. V was trimmed by 4 bases and J by 0 bases, leaving 10 bases between them. CDR3 length: 15 amino acids. Full variable domain (rest looked up from reference TRBV18 and TRBJ2-1): NAGVMQNPRHLVRRRGQEARLRCSPMKGHSHVYWYRQLPEEGLKFMVYLQKENIIDESGMPKERFSAEFPKEGPSILRIQQVVRGDSAAYFCASSRSRSSYNEQFFGPGTRLTVL.

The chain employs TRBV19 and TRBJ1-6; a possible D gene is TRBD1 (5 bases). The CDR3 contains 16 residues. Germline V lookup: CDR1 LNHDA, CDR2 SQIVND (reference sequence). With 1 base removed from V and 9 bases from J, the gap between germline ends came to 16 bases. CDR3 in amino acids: CASSIGGTGLSSPLHF. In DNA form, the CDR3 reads TGTGCCAGTAGTATAGGTGGTACGGGACTATCTTCACCCCTCCACTTT.

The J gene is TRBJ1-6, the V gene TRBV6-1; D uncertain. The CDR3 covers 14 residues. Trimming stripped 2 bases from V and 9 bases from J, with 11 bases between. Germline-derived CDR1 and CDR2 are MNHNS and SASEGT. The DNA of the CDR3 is TGTGCCAGCAGTGAAATGGGAACCGGTTCACCCCTCCACTTT. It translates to CASSEMGTGSPLHF.

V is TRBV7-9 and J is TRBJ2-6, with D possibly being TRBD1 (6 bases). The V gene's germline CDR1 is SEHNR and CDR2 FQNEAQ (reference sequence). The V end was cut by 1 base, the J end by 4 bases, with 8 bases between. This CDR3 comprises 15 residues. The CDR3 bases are TGTGCCAGCAGCTTAGAGGGGGTAGGGGCCAACGTCCTGACTTTC. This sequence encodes CASSLEGVGANVLTF.

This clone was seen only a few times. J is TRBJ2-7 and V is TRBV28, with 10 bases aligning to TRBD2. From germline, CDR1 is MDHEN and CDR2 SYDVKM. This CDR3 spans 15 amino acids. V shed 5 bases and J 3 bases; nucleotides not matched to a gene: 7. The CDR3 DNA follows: TGTGCCAGCAGTCTCCTCGGGACTAGCGACTACGAGCAGTACTTC. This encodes CASSLLGTSDYEQYF.

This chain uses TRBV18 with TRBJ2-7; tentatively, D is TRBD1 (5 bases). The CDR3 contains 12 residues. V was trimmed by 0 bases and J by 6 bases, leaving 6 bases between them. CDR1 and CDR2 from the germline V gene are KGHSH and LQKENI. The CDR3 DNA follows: TGTGCCAGCTCACCACCAGGGGTCGAGCAGTACTTC. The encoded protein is CASSPPGVEQYF.

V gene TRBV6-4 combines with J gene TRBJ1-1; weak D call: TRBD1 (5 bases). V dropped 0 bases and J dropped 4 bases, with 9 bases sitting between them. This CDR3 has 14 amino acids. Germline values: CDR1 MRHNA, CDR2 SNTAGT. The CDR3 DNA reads TGTGCCAGCAGTGACTCGGGGGGAGGCACTGAAGCTTTCTTT. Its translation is CASSDSGGGTEAFF.

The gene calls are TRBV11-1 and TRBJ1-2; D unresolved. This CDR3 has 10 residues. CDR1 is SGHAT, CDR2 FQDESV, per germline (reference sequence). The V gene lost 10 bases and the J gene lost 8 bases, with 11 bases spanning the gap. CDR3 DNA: TGTGCCACCGGTGAAGGGGGCTACACCTTC. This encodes CATGEGGYTF.

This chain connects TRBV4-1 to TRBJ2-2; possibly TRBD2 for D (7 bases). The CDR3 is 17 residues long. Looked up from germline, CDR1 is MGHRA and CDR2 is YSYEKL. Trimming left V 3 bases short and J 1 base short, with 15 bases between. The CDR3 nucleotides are TGCGCCAGCAGCCACCCCAGGGGCGGGAGGAACACCGGGGAGCTGTTTTTT. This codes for CASSHPRGGRNTGELFF.

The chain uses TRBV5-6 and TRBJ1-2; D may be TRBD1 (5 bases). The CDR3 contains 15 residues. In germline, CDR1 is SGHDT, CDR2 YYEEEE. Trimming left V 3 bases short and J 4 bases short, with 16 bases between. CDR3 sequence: CASSYSTAGRYGYTF. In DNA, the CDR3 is TGTGCCAGCAGCTACTCGACAGCAGGGCGCTATGGCTACACCTTC.